This TCR beta chain was retrieved from a study of cytomegalovirus exposure and HLA in healthy donors. Notes on the study in general: Cytomegalovirus association was assigned to approximately 160 TCR beta chains. In an earlier analysis, about 87% or about 30%: the productive usage of most TCR beta V segments. Some highly shared sequence variants likely arose as a pipeline artifact.

A word on this clone: The target antigen is unknown.

Trimming removed 3 bases from V and 4 bases from J, with 9 bases in between. The germline V gene encodes CDR1 SEHNR and CDR2 FQNEAQ (reference sequence). This CDR3 comprises 14 residues. The PCR made use of 60 Vbeta and 13 Jbeta primers. Original analysis: A later analysis counted approximately 80 million unique TCR beta chains, about 11 million shared. The table came from immunoSEQ multiplex PCR; TCRdb's copy has only in-frame clones and leaves some out. From that table come the V and J calls and clone size; the DNA was used to work out D and trimming. The repertoire includes around 170,000 clones, over 70% of them detected once, and roughly 1.5% sits in the top ten.

The sequencing sample was made of PBMCs. V and J are TRBV7-9 and TRBJ1-4; D unclear. The TCR was taken from a woman aged 18-30 years in good health and CMV-seronegative. CDR3 coding DNA: TGTGCCAGCAGCTTTGGGCAGCTTAATGAAAAACTGTTTTTT. Protein sequence: CASSFGQLNEKLFF.